What follows is one TCR beta chain and its context. Antigen unknown. Time point denoted: baseline, week 1 (first vaccination visit). Treatment reported: pre-vaccination baseline after standard-of-care therapy. New WHO grade 3 or 4 IDH1-mutant, ATRX-lost astrocytomas were present in all donors. The CDR3 runs to 15 residues. The ends lost 2 bases at V and 6 bases at J; junction bases unmatched: 6. Per the germline V gene, CDR1 is WNHNN and CDR2 is SYGVQD (reference sequence). The data derive from a study of a mutant IDH1 vaccine in newly diagnosed glioma. Study details: The treated group averaged approximately 38 years old and was around 62% male, around 38% female. Findings and limits, study-wide: Pseudoprogression seemed unlinked to shifts in top peripheral T cell clonotypes.

The repertoire was sequenced with immunoSEQ multiplex PCR; TCRdb's copy has only in-frame clones and lacks some. The table lists tens of thousands of clones, about 85% of them singletons. Sequenced here: PBMCs, sampled from a glioma patient treated with radiotherapy, temozolomide or both. The chain recombines TRBV10-1 with TRBJ2-1, with 8 bases that match TRBD1. The receptor comes from a woman in her forties with glioma. CDR3 nucleotides: TGCGCCAGCAGTGAGCTTGGACAGGGTGGCAATGAGCAGTTCTTC. It encodes CASSELGQGGNEQFF.